This T cell receptor beta chain was retrieved from a study of cytomegalovirus exposure and HLA in healthy donors. The study's findings and limits: An Asian-associated ancestry cluster reportedly showed fewer N-insertions than the approximately 630-donor mean in a later analysis.

With regard to this clone: Antigen: not known.

The J segment lost 7 bases and the V segment lost 2 bases, leaving 10 bases of the junction unmatched. The CDR3 consists of 16 residues. Germline assignment: CDR1 SGHAT and CDR2 FQNNGV. PCR involved 60 Vbeta and 13 Jbeta primers. Libraries were prepared by immunoSEQ multiplex PCR; TCRdb keeps only in-frame clonotypes and omits some of them. This sample has roughly 140,000 clones, with approximately 79% found just once. The V call is TRBV11-2, the J call TRBJ2-7; 11 positions agree with TRBD1. What was sequenced was PBMCs. This clonotype was sampled from a woman aged 40 to 50 in good health and CMV-seropositive. The CDR3 region is CASSLTGGTGGREQYF. In nucleotides, the CDR3 is TGTGCCAGCAGCTTAACAGGGGGGACAGGGGGAAGGGAGCAGTACTTC.